This T cell receptor (beta chain) was sequenced for a study of shared clonotypes between healthy human individuals. Overall study: CD4 naive and CD4 memory each took three plates per donor, while CD8 naive took two and CD8 memory one. Findings and limits, study-wide: Rarefaction exposed incomplete sorted-subset sequencing despite large depth. Naive CD4 clonotypes were shared across a few donors at about 5.2%. Naive subsets usually exceeded memory subsets in estimated richness.

Profiling relied on immunoSEQ multiplex PCR, and the TCRdb table lists in-frame clones only, not all of them. The repertoire has around 560,000 clones, about 95% of them found once; the top ten carry approximately 0.11%. Positively selected for CCR7, the CD45RO-negative cells used as naive CD8 cells excluded terminally differentiated effector memory CD45RA+ cells. Remarks on this clone: Its antigen is still unknown.

V lost 3 bases and J lost 2, with 11 bases in between. Germline V CDR1 and CDR2: KGHSH, LQKENI. CDR3 size: 15 residues. The rearrangement joins TRBV18 to TRBJ1-3, with D hard to call. Sequencing was carried out using naive CD8+ T cells sorted from blood. The receptor's source is a woman under 40 in good health. The CDR3 reads CASSPTPRTGNTIYF. The CDR3 nucleotides read TGTGCCAGCTCACCGACCCCCCGCACTGGAAACACCATATATTTT.